The following is a T cell receptor (beta chain) sequence with its context. Its target is unknown. V dropped 1 base and J dropped 6 bases, with 19 bases sitting between them. The CDR3 loop spans 16 amino acids. Germline values: CDR1 MGHRA, CDR2 YSYEKL. The sample originates from a study of cytomegalovirus exposure and HLA in healthy donors. Sequencing was performed with immunoSEQ multiplex PCR; in TCRdb, only in-frame clones are kept and a portion is missing. The profile shows about 150,000 clones, 86% of them singletons. Study results and caveats: It was found in a later analysis that first-cohort TCR clusters tended to co-occur in the 120 validation repertoires. Some TCR beta chains (around 160 of them) were listed as cytomegalovirus-associated. As was reported, the classifier diagnosed cytomegalovirus status with high specificity and sensitivity.

This clonotype was obtained from a man younger than 30 in good health and CMV-seropositive. The chain recombines TRBV4-1 with TRBJ2-7; possibly TRBD1 for D (6 bases). Sequencing used PBMCs. This chain's CDR3 is CASSQAQGTAASEQYF. In DNA, the CDR3 is TGCGCCAGCAGCCAAGCTCAGGGGACGGCTGCAAGCGAGCAGTACTTC.